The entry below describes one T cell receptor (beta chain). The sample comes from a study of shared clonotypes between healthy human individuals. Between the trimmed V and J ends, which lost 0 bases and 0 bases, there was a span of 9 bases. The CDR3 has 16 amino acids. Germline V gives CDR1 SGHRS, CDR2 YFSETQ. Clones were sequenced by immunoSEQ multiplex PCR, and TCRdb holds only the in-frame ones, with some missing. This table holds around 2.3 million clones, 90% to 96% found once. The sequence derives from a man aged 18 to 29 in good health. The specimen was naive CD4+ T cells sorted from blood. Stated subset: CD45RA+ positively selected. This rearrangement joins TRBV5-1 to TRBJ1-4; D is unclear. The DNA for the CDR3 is TGCGCCAGCAGCTTGGAAGGAACTACAACTAATGAAAAACTGTTTTTT. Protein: CASSLEGTTTNEKLFF.